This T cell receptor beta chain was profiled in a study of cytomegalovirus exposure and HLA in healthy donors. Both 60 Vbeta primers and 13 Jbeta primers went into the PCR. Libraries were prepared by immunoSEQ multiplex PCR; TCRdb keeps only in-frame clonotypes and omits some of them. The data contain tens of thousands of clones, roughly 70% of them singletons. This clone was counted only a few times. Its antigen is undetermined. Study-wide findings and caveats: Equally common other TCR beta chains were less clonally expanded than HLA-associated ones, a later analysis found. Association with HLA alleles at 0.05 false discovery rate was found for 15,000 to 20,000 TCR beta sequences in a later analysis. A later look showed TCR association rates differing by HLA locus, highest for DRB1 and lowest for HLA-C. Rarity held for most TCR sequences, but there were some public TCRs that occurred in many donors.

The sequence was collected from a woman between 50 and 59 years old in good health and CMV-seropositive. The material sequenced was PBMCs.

The CDR3 bases are TGTGCCAGCAGCTTGGCCGGGAGAGGTGGTACGCAGTATTTT. This encodes CASSLAGRGGTQYF. The chain has TRBV5-4 and TRBJ2-3, with D perhaps TRBD2 (6 bases). Trimming took off 0 bases at V and 8 bases at J, with 13 bases between the two ends. Per the germline V gene, CDR1 is SGHNT and CDR2 is YYREEE (reference sequence). The CDR3 is made up of 14 amino acids.